Following are 22 T cell receptor beta chains from one sample sequenced in a study of cytomegalovirus exposure and HLA in healthy donors. The repertoire was sequenced with immunoSEQ multiplex PCR; TCRdb's copy has only in-frame clones and lacks some. Here the sample spans around 190,000 clones, around 80% being singletons. Sequencing was carried out using PBMCs. Every receptor here comes from a woman aged 25 to 45 in good health and CMV-seronegative.

The chain has TRBV18 and TRBJ1-1; a possible D gene is TRBD1 (5 bases). With 0 bases removed from V and 0 bases from J, the gap between germline ends came to 8 bases. CDR1 is KGHSH and CDR2 is LQKENI in the germline V gene. The length of the CDR3 is 15 residues. The CDR3 loop reads CASSPPRVLNTEAFF. The CDR3 DNA reads TGTGCCAGCTCACCACCCAGGGTGCTGAACACTGAAGCTTTCTTT. Filled out from reference TRBV18 and TRBJ1-1, the complete variable domain reads NAGVMQNPRHLVRRRGQEARLRCSPMKGHSHVYWYRQLPEEGLKFMVYLQKENIIDESGMPKERFSAEFPKEGPSILRIQQVVRGDSAAYFCASSPPRVLNTEAFFGQGTRLTVV.

The rearrangement links TRBV4-1 to TRBJ2-7; TRBD1 aligns across 10 bases. This CDR3 is built from 15 residues. The junction had 4 bases not matched to a gene; V was cut back by 1 base and J by 4 bases. The germline gives CDR1 MGHRA, CDR2 YSYEKL. The chain's CDR3 is CASSQVGQGRYEQYF. The CDR3 DNA reads TGCGCCAGCAGCCAAGTGGGACAGGGGAGGTACGAGCAGTACTTC.

The chain is built from TRBV6-1 and TRBJ1-4; D is perhaps TRBD1 (5 bases). The germline V and J ends were trimmed by 2 bases and 8 bases, with 18 bases remaining between them. CDR3 length: 16 residues. Looked up from germline, CDR1 is MNHNS and CDR2 is SASEGT. In nucleotides, the CDR3 is TGTGCCAGCAGTGAATCTACAGGTTTGGGCGGAGAAAAACTGTTTTTT. Translated, it gives CASSESTGLGGEKLFF.

The V call is TRBV14, the J call TRBJ2-7; maybe TRBD1 (7 bases). Trimming removed 4 bases from V and 3 bases from J, with 13 bases in between. Per germline, CDR1 SGHDN and CDR2 FVKESK. The CDR3 has 14 amino acids. The CDR3 DNA follows: TGTGCCAGCAGCCTCCAGCAGGGGGGCTACGAGCAGTACTTC. This encodes CASSLQQGGYEQYF.

The chain employs TRBV11-2 and TRBJ2-7, with 12 bases aligning to TRBD2. This CDR3 spans 15 amino acids. Germline V gives CDR1 SGHAT, CDR2 FQNNGV. Unmatched junction bases numbered 5, after V lost 3 bases and J lost 5 bases. DNA for the CDR3: TGTGCCAGCAGCTTCCGACTAGCGGGAGTTGACGAGCAGTACTTC. Protein: CASSFRLAGVDEQYF.

V gene TRBV5-4 combines with J gene TRBJ2-2, with TRBD1 matching 9 bases. In germline, CDR1 is SGHNT, CDR2 YYREEE (reference sequence). The junction had 9 bases not matched to a gene; V was cut back by 6 bases and J by 6 bases. The CDR3 length is 15 residues. This chain's CDR3 is CASTIDRGRAGELFF. For the CDR3, the DNA is TGTGCCAGCACCATCGACAGGGGGAGGGCCGGGGAGCTGTTTTTT.

This clone was recorded once. The chain uses TRBV7-9 and TRBJ2-7, with TRBD1 matching over 10 bases. This CDR3 is built from 16 residues. Trimming removed 1 base from V and 6 bases from J; junction bases left unmatched: 9. The V gene's germline CDR1 is SEHNR and CDR2 FQNEAQ (reference sequence). The CDR3 protein is CASSLVVGQGYREQYF. In DNA form, the CDR3 reads TGTGCCAGCAGCTTAGTGGTGGGACAGGGGTATCGCGAGCAGTACTTC.

V is TRBV5-1 and J is TRBJ2-7; weak D call: TRBD1 (5 bases). The CDR3 runs to 14 residues. Germline V gene sequence: CDR1 SGHRS, CDR2 YFSETQ. Trimming removed 0 bases from V and 0 bases from J, with 7 bases in between. The CDR3 here is CASSLDRLSYEQYF. As DNA, the CDR3 is TGCGCCAGCAGCTTGGACAGGCTCTCCTACGAGCAGTACTTC. Using reference TRBV5-1 and TRBJ2-7 for the parts outside the CDR3, the full variable domain is KAGVTQTPRYLIKTRGQQVTLSCSPISGHRSVSWYQQTPGQGLQFLFEYFSETQRNKGNFPGRFSGRQFSNSRSEMNVSTLELGDSALYLCASSLDRLSYEQYFGPGTRLTVT.

This clone has more than one count but fewer than ten. The chain carries TRBV11-2 and TRBJ1-2, with unresolved D. The germline CDR1 and CDR2 sequences are SGHAT and FQNNGV. The CDR3 runs 14 residues. V was pared by 0 bases and J by 7 bases, with 12 bases between. The CDR3 sequence is CASSLDTSFRGYTF. The CDR3 region has the DNA TGTGCCAGCAGCTTAGATACGAGCTTTCGTGGCTACACCTTC.

This chain joins TRBV19 and TRBJ2-5, with 7 bases aligning to TRBD2. Per the germline V gene, CDR1 is LNHDA and CDR2 is SQIVND (reference sequence). There are 17 residues in the CDR3. V was pared by 5 bases and J by 4 bases, with 16 bases of the junction left unmatched. The CDR3 bases are TGTGCCAGTAGTCCCCAGACTAGCTCGGGGTTTGGAGAGACCCAGTACTTC. Translating gives CASSPQTSSGFGETQYF.

The chain combines TRBV5-1 with TRBJ2-7, with 9 bases matching TRBD1. V gave up 2 bases and J gave up 2 bases; unmatched junction bases: 8. The length of the CDR3 is 16 residues. CDR1 and CDR2 (germline): SGHRS, YFSETQ. The CDR3 bases are TGCGCCAGCAGCTTTTCCCCGGGACAGGGCGCCTACGAGCAGTACTTC. As protein: CASSFSPGQGAYEQYF.

The rearrangement uses TRBV14 and TRBJ2-7, with TRBD1 as a possible D gene (6 bases). The germline gives CDR1 SGHDN, CDR2 FVKESK. V was shortened by 4 bases and J by 3 bases, with 10 bases between the two germline ends. The CDR3 runs 13 residues. The CDR3 sequence: CASSRGQFYEQYF. For the CDR3, the DNA is TGTGCCAGCAGCCGAGGACAGTTCTACGAGCAGTACTTC.

The CDR3: CASTNWDTANTGELFF. The CDR3 DNA reads TGCGCCAGCACCAATTGGGACACCGCGAACACCGGGGAGCTGTTTTTT. The chain is built from TRBV5-1 and TRBJ2-2, with a possible D match to TRBD1 (6 bases). V lost 6 bases and J lost 0, with 15 bases in between. Germline V gives CDR1 SGHRS, CDR2 YFSETQ. This CDR3 contains 16 residues.

The chain employs TRBV5-1 and TRBJ2-5; D might be TRBD2 (6 bases). CDR3 size: 15 residues. V shed 3 bases and J shed 3 bases, with 15 bases lying between them. Per germline, CDR1 SGHRS and CDR2 YFSETQ. The chain's CDR3 is CASSSSGRREETQYF. CDR3 DNA sequence: TGCGCCAGCAGCTCCTCAGGGAGGAGGGAAGAGACCCAGTACTTC.

The J gene is TRBJ2-7, the V gene TRBV5-1; D is perhaps TRBD1 (5 bases). Trimming took off 4 bases at V and 5 bases at J, with 16 bases between the two ends. The CDR3 extends over 14 amino acids. Germline V gene data show CDR1 as SGHRS and CDR2 as YFSETQ. The CDR3 loop is CASSLRTFWDEQYF. For the CDR3, the DNA is TGCGCCAGCAGCCTCAGGACATTTTGGGACGAGCAGTACTTC.

V and J are TRBV6-1 and TRBJ2-5; 12 bases map to TRBD2. Germline CDR1 reads MNHNS; CDR2 reads SASEGT. The CDR3 is made up of 14 amino acids. Trimming took 6 bases from V and 5 from J; bases not matched to a gene: 4. The chain's CDR3 is CASSAGTSGETQYF. The CDR3 region has the DNA TGTGCCAGCAGCGCCGGGACTAGCGGGGAGACCCAGTACTTC.

DNA for the CDR3: TGTGCCAGTACGCCCGAATGGAGAATGGGTAGCTCCTACGAGCAGTACTTC. Protein product: CASTPEWRMGSSYEQYF. The V and J genes are TRBV19 and TRBJ2-7; D call uncertain. Germline CDR1 and CDR2: LNHDA and SQIVND (reference sequence). The CDR3 sequence is 17 residues long. Between the trimmed V and J ends, which lost 7 bases and 0 bases, there was a span of 22 bases.

V is TRBV5-1 and J is TRBJ1-1, with D unclear. The CDR3 runs 14 residues. The V gene lost 0 bases and the J gene lost 2 bases, with 8 bases spanning the gap. Germline CDR1 and CDR2: SGHRS and YFSETQ. DNA of the CDR3: TGCGCCAGCAGCTTGGACAGCTCAAACACTGAAGCTTTCTTT. It translates to CASSLDSSNTEAFF.

The chain joins TRBV10-3 to TRBJ1-2; maybe TRBD1 (6 bases). Germline V gene sequence: CDR1 ENHRY, CDR2 SYGVKD. The CDR3 spans 16 residues. The V end was cut by 6 bases, the J end by 2 bases, with 19 bases between. CDR3 in amino acids: CAISLGGDMRNYGYTF. CDR3 nucleotides: TGTGCCATCAGCTTAGGTGGGGACATGAGGAACTATGGCTACACCTTC.

This clone was detected a few times. The CDR3 coding sequence is TGTGCCTGGAGTGGCCAGGGGAATTCACCCCTCCACTTT. It translates to CAWSGQGNSPLHF. This chain uses TRBV30 with TRBJ1-6; maybe TRBD1 (6 bases). Germline V gene data show CDR1 as GTSNPN and CDR2 as SVGIG (reference sequence). Deletions cut 1 base from V and 7 bases from J, with 8 bases between. The CDR3 is 13 residues long.

CDR3 protein: CASSSPGQGGEAFF. The CDR3, as DNA: TGTGCCAGCAGTTCACCGGGACAGGGGGGTGAAGCTTTCTTT. The V gene is TRBV28, the J gene TRBJ1-1; 11 nucleotides line up with TRBD1. Germline assignment: CDR1 MDHEN and CDR2 SYDVKM. V trimming: 4 bases; J trimming: 7 bases; junction bases outside the gene matches: 5. The CDR3 covers 14 residues.

The chain joins TRBV4-1 to TRBJ2-7; a weak D match, TRBD2 (5 bases). V was shortened by 3 bases and J by 1 base, with 13 bases between the two germline ends. The CDR3 length is 15 residues. Germline-derived CDR1 and CDR2 are MGHRA and YSYEKL. The CDR3 reads CASSQGYGGSYEQYF. CDR3 coding DNA: TGCGCCAGCAGCCAGGGGTACGGAGGTTCCTACGAGCAGTACTTC.